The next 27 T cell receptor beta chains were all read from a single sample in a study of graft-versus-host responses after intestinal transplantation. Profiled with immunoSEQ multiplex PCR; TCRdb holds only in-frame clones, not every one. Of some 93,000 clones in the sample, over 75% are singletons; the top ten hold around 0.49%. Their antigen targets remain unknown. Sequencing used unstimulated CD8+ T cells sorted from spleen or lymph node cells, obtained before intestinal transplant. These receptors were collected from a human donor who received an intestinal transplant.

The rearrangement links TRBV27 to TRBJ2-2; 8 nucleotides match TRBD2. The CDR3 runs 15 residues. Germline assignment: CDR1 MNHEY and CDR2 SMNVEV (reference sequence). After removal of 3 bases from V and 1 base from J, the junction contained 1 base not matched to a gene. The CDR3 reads CASSFLAGNTGELFF. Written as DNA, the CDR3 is TGTGCCAGCAGTTTCCTAGCGGGGAACACCGGGGAGCTGTTTTTT.

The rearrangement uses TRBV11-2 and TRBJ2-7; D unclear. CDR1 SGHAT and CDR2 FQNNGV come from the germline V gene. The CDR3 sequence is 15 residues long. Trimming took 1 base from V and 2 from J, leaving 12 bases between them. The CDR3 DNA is TGTGCCAGCAGCTTAGTGGCTTCCTTTCCCTACGAGCAGTACTTC. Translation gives CASSLVASFPYEQYF.

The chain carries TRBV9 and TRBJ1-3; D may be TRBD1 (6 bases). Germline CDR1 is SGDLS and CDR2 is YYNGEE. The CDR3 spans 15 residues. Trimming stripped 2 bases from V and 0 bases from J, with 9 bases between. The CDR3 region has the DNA TGTGCCAGCAGCGTCGGACAGACCTCTGGAAACACCATATATTTT. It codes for CASSVGQTSGNTIYF.

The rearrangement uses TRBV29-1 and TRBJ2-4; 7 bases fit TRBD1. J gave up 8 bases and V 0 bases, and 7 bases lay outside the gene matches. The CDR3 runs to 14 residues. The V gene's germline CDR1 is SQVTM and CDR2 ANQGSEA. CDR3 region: CSVEDLGGIDIQYF. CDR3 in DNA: TGCAGCGTTGAAGATCTAGGGGGCATAGACATTCAGTACTTC.

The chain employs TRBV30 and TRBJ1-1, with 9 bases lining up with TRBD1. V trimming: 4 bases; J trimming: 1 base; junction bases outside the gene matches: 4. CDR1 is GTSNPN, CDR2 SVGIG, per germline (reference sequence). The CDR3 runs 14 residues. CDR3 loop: CAWNLGQGNTEAFF. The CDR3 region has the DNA TGTGCCTGGAATTTGGGACAGGGGAACACTGAAGCTTTCTTT.

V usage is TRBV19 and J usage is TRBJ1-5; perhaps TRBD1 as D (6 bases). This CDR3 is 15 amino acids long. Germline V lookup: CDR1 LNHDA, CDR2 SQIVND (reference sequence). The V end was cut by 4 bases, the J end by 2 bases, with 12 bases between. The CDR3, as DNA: TGTGCCAGTAGTACGGACAGATTTGGCAATCAGCCCCAGCATTTT. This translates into CASSTDRFGNQPQHF.

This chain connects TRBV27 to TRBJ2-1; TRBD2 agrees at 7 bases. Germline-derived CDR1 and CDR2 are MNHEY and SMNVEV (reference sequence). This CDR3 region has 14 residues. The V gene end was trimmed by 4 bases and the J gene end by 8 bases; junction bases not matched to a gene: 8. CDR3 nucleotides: TGTGCCAGCAGTTACGCGGGAGCTCTAGATGAGCAGTTCTTC. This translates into CASSYAGALDEQFF.

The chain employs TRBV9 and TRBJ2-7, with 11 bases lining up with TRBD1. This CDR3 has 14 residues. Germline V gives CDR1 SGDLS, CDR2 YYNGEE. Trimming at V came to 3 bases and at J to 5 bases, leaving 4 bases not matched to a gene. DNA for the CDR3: TGTGCCAGCAGCGACCGGGACAGGGGGAACGAGCAGTACTTC. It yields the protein CASSDRDRGNEQYF.

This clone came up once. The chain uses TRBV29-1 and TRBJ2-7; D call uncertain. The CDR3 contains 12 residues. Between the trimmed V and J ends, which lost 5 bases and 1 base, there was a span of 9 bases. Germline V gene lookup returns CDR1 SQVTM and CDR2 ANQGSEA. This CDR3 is CSVFVGSYEQYF. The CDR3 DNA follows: TGCAGCGTTTTTGTCGGTTCCTACGAGCAGTACTTC.

CDR3 amino acids: CASSQEVGRVGVTEAFF. CDR3 coding DNA: TGCGCCAGCAGCCAAGAAGTGGGCAGGGTAGGTGTCACTGAAGCTTTCTTT. V is TRBV4-3 and J is TRBJ1-1; possibly TRBD1 for D (5 bases). Per the germline V gene, CDR1 is LGHNA and CDR2 is YSLEER. V lost 0 bases and J 4 bases, leaving 18 bases between the germline ends. The CDR3 sequence is 17 residues long.

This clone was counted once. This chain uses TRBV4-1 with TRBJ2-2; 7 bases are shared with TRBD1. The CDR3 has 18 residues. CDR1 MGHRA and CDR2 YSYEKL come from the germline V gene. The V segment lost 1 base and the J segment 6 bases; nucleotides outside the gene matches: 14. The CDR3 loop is CASSQAHRMTGSPGELFF. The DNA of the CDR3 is TGCGCCAGCAGCCAAGCCCATCGCATGACAGGGAGCCCCGGGGAGCTGTTTTTT.

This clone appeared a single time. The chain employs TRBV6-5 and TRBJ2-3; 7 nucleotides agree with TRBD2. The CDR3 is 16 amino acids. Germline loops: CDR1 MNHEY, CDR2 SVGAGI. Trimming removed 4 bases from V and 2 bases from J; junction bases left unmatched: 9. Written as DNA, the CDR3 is TGTGCCAGCAGTTTTCAACTAGCGCCCCCCACAGATACGCAGTATTTT. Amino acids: CASSFQLAPPTDTQYF.

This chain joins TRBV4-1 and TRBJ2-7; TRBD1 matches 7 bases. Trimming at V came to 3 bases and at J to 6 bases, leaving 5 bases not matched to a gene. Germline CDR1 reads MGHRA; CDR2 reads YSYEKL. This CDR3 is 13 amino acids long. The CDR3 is CASSHVTGREQYF. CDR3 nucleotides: TGCGCCAGCAGCCACGTGACAGGGCGCGAGCAGTACTTC.

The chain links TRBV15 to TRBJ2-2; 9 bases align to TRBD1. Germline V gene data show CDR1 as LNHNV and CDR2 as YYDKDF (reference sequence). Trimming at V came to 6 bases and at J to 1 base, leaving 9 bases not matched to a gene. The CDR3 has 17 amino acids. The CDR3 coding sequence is TGTGCCACCAGGGACAGGGGTGGACTATGGAACACCGGGGAGCTGTTTTTT. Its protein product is CATRDRGGLWNTGELFF.

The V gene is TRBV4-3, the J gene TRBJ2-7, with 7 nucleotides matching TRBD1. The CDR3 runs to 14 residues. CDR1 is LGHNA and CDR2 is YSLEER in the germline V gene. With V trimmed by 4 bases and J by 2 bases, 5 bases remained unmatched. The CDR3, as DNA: TGCGCCAGCAGCCCGGGACAGCTGACCTACGAGCAGTACTTC. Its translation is CASSPGQLTYEQYF.

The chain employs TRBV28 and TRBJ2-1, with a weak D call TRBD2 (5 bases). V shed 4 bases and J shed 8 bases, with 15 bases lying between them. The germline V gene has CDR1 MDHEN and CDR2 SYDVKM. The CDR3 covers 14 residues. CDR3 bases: TGTGCCAGCAGTTCCCGGACTCCCGGGGATGAGCAGTTCTTC. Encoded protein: CASSSRTPGDEQFF.

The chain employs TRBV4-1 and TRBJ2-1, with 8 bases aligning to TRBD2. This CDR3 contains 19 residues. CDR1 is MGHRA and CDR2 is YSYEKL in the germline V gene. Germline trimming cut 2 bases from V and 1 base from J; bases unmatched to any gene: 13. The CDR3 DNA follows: TGCGCCAGCAGCCAACAACGGGACCTAGGCGGGAGGTCCTACAATGAGCAGTTCTTC. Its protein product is CASSQQRDLGGRSYNEQFF.

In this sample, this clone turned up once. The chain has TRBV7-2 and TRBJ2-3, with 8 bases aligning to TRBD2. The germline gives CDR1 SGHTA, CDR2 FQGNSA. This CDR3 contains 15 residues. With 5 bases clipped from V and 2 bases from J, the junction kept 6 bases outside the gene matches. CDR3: CASSLVAGTTDTQYF. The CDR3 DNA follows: TGTGCCAGCAGCCTAGTAGCGGGGACCACAGATACGCAGTATTTT.

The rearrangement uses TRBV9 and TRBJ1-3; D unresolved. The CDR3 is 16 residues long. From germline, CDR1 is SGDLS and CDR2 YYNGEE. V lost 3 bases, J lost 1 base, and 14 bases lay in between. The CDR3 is CASSAGMGNSGNTIYF. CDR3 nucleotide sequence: TGTGCCAGCAGCGCCGGGATGGGGAATTCTGGAAACACCATATATTTT.

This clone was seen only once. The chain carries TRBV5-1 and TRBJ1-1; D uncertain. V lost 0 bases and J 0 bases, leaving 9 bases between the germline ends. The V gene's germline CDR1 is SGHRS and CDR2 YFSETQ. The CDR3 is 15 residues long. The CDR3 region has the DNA TGCGCCAGCAGCTTGGCTGAGGGCCTGAACACTGAAGCTTTCTTT. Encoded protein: CASSLAEGLNTEAFF.

DNA of the CDR3: TGTGCCAGCAGCCCATTAGGGGGCACCGGGGAGCTGTTTTTT. Its translation: CASSPLGGTGELFF. The chain links TRBV7-3 to TRBJ2-2; tentatively, D is TRBD1 (6 bases). The length of the CDR3 is 14 residues. CDR1 SGHTA and CDR2 FQGTGA come from the germline V gene. V lost 5 bases and J 4 bases, leaving 11 bases between the germline ends.

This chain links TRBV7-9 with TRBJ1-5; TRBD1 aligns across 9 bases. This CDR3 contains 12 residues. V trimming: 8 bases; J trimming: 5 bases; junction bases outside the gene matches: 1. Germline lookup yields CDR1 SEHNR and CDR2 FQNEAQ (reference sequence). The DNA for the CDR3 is TGTGCCAGCCGACAGGGGGATCAGCCCCAGCATTTT. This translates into CASRQGDQPQHF.

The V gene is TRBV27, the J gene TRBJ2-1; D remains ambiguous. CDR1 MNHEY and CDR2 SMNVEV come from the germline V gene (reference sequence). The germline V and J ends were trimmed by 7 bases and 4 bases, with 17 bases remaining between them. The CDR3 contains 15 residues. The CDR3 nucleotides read TGTGCCAGCAACTTTGAACAGCCCCTGTACAATGAGCAGTTCTTC. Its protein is CASNFEQPLYNEQFF.

CDR3 in amino acids: CASSFVPLGQSSFEQYF. Here the CDR3 DNA reads TGTGCCAGCAGCTTCGTCCCCCTCGGACAGAGTTCTTTTGAGCAGTACTTC. This chain connects TRBV7-8 to TRBJ2-7; possible D gene TRBD1, 6 bases. V dropped 3 bases and J dropped 7 bases, with 25 bases sitting between them. The CDR3 extends over 17 amino acids. Germline CDR1 is SGHVS and CDR2 is FQNEAQ. Full variable domain (missing parts from reference TRBV7-8 and TRBJ2-7): GAGVSQSPRYKVAKRGQDVALRCDPISGHVSLFWYQQALGQGPEFLTYFQNEAQLDKSGLPSDRFFAERPEGSVSTLKIQRTQQEDSAVYLCASSFVPLGQSSFEQYFGPGTRLTVT.

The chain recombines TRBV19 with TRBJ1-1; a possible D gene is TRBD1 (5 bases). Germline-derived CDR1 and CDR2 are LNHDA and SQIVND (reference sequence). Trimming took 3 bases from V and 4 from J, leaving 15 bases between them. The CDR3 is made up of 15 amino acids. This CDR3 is CASSIGAGGGTEAFF. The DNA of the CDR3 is TGTGCCAGTAGTATTGGGGCGGGGGGGGGCACTGAAGCTTTCTTT.

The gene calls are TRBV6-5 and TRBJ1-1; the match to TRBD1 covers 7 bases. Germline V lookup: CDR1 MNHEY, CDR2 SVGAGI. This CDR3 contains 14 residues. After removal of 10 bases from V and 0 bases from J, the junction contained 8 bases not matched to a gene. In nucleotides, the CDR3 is TGTGCCACCACCGCAGGGGGAGTGAACACTGAAGCTTTCTTT. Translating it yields CATTAGGVNTEAFF.

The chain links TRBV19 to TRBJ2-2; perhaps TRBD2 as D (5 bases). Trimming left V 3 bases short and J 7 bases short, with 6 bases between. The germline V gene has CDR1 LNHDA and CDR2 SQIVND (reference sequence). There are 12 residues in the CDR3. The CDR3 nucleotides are TGTGCCAGTAGTATCGGGGTCGGGGAGCTGTTTTTT. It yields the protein CASSIGVGELFF.